This T cell receptor beta chain stems from a study of cytomegalovirus exposure and HLA in healthy donors. PCR employed 60 Vbeta and 13 Jbeta primers. The repertoire was sequenced with immunoSEQ multiplex PCR; TCRdb's copy has only in-frame clones and lacks some. Counted here are 100,000 or so clones, roughly 73% occurring once; the ten biggest clones make up 8.6%. Source material: PBMCs. This TCR came from a woman in her thirties or forties in good health and CMV-seropositive.

This chain's CDR3 is CAISEGQQFTLYGYTF. The CDR3 DNA reads as TGTGCCATCAGTGAAGGACAGCAATTCACCCTCTATGGCTACACCTTC. The rearrangement uses TRBV10-3 and TRBJ1-2; D is possibly TRBD1 (6 bases). Trimming removed 3 bases at V and 4 bases at J, with 18 bases between. CDR1 is ENHRY and CDR2 is SYGVKD in the germline V gene. This CDR3 is 16 amino acids long.